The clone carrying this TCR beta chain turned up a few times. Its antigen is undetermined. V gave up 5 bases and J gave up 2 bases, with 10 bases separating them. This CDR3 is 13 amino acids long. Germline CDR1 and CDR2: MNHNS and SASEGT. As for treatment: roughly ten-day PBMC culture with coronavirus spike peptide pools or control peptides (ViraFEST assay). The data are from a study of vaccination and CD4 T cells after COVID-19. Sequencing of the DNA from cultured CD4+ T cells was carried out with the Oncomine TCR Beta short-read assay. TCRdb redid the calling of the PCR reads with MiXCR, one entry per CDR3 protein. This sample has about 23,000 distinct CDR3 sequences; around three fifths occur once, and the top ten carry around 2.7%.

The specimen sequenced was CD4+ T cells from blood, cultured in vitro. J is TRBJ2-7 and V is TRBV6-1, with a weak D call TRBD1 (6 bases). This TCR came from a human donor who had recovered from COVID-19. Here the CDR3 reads CASSTGRTYEQYF. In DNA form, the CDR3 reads TGTGCCAGCAGTACAGGGCGGACCTACGAGCAGTACTTC.